Below, 9 T cell receptor beta chains from the same sample are listed, as sequenced in a study of T-cell memory formation after mild COVID-19. A single record per CDR3 protein comes from TCRdb applying MiXCR to the 5' RACE reads. The sample lists over 55,000 distinct CDR3 sequences; approximately 9.5% were seen once. What was sequenced was PBMCs or a T cell subset sorted from them (not recorded which). Receptor source: a man aged 18 to 29 who had mild COVID-19 (a few samples of this study predate the infection). Cell type and time point are not known.

This chain connects TRBV19 to TRBJ1-1, with 10 bases that match TRBD1. CDR3 length equals 15 residues. Germline trimming cut 9 bases from V and 1 base from J; bases unmatched to any gene: 8. The V gene's germline CDR1 is LNHDA and CDR2 SQIVND (reference sequence). The CDR3: CASFDRGRGNTEAFF. As DNA, the CDR3 is TGTGCCAGCTTTGACAGGGGGCGGGGGAACACTGAAGCTTTCTTT.

J is TRBJ2-1 and V is TRBV28; D possibly matches TRBD1 or TRBD2 (5 bases each). The CDR3 covers 15 residues. The V end was cut by 8 bases, the J end by 6 bases, with 20 bases between. From germline, CDR1 is MDHEN and CDR2 SYDVKM. The CDR3 DNA reads TGTGCCAGCGGACATAGTGGGGACGCCCTCAATGAGCAGTTCTTC. Encoded protein: CASGHSGDALNEQFF.

This clonotype has only a few counts. This sequence joins TRBV24-1 and TRBJ1-2; TRBD1 matches at 8 bases. V gave up 5 bases and J gave up 5 bases; unmatched junction bases: 9. The CDR3 runs to 15 residues. Germline V gives CDR1 KGHDR, CDR2 SFDVKD. The CDR3: CATSGLDRGIYGYTF. CDR3 bases: TGTGCCACCAGTGGCTTAGACAGGGGTATTTATGGCTACACCTTC.

The chain couples TRBV5-5 to TRBJ1-2; D may be TRBD1 (5 bases). The length of the CDR3 is 15 residues. Trimming took off 0 bases at V and 6 bases at J, with 15 bases between the two ends. In germline, CDR1 is SGHKS, CDR2 YYEKEE (reference sequence). In nucleotides, the CDR3 is TGTGCCAGCAGCTTGGCCGGGGCAGGGTCAAATGGCTACACCTTC. This sequence encodes CASSLAGAGSNGYTF.

In this sample, this clonotype turned up many times. This chain links TRBV6-5 with TRBJ1-5; tentative D call: TRBD1 (5 bases). The CDR3 spans 14 residues. Trimming pared 1 base from V and 5 bases from J, leaving 9 bases between. Germline V lookup: CDR1 MNHEY, CDR2 SVGAGI. The CDR3: CASSYFGADQPQHF. The CDR3 coding sequence is TGTGCCAGCAGTTACTTCGGGGCTGATCAGCCCCAGCATTTT.

Concerning this clonotype itself: A read error may be the cause here, since a much bigger clone is one base away. Likely a read error: the CDR3 ends without its conserved phenylalanine or tryptophan. The V call is TRBV7-2, the J call TRBJ2-7; 9 bases line up with TRBD1. There are 15 residues in the CDR3. From germline, CDR1 is SGHTA and CDR2 FQGNSA. The trim removed 0 bases at V and 3 bases at J, leaving 3 bases unmatched. CDR3 sequence: CASSLAGTGYYEQYL. CDR3 DNA sequence: TGTGCCAGCAGCTTAGCCGGGACAGGGTACTACGAGCAGTACTTA.

This clonotype was seen repeatedly, ten times or more. V and J are TRBV5-1 and TRBJ2-1; 8 positions match TRBD2. Looked up from germline, CDR1 is SGHRS and CDR2 is YFSETQ. Trimming took 2 bases from V and 5 from J; bases not matched to a gene: 3. The CDR3 sequence is 14 residues long. The CDR3 here is CASSFSGADNEQFF. The CDR3 DNA reads as TGCGCCAGCAGCTTTAGCGGGGCCGACAATGAGCAGTTCTTC.

This chain links TRBV6-1 with TRBJ2-1, with 7 bases lining up with TRBD1. The CDR3 consists of 15 residues. After removal of 4 bases from V and 3 bases from J, the junction contained 6 bases not matched to a gene. Germline V gene lookup returns CDR1 MNHNS and CDR2 SASEGT. Written as DNA, the CDR3 is TGTGCCAGCAGTGGAGGGGGCAATCTCTACAATGAGCAGTTCTTC. This gives the protein CASSGGGNLYNEQFF.

The chain recombines TRBV7-2 with TRBJ1-5, with unresolved D. The germline CDR1 and CDR2 sequences are SGHTA and FQGNSA. This CDR3 has 13 amino acids. Trimming stripped 5 bases from V and 6 bases from J, with 11 bases between. The CDR3, as DNA: TGTGCCAGCAGCAGGGAAAACGGTCAGCCCCAGCATTTT. This codes for CASSRENGQPQHF.